This T cell receptor beta chain was sequenced in a study of beta chain features in type 1 diabetes. Sequencing targeted expressed TCRB transcripts, as all isolated RNA had been reverse transcribed. Using immunoSEQ multiplex PCR, the repertoire was profiled, and TCRdb retains in-frame clones only, with some absent. The sample consists of about 150,000 clones, roughly 10% of them appearing once. CDR3 length: 18 amino acids. Trimming cost V 3 bases and J 1 base, with 21 bases left between them. Germline lookup yields CDR1 SGDLS and CDR2 YYNGEE. Findings and limits, study-wide: Sequencing of cDNA might inflate the share of cells that strongly express TCR.

A note on this clone: The antigen is unknown.

The rearrangement links TRBV9 to TRBJ2-3; a weak D match, TRBD1 (5 bases). The receptor was isolated from a man in his late teens or twenties in good health. What was sequenced was central memory CD4+ T cells from blood. The CDR3 nucleotides read TGTGCCAGCAGCGCAGCCCATTATGGCAAGGGGCGCACAGATACGCAGTATTTT. Amino acid sequence: CASSAAHYGKGRTDTQYF.